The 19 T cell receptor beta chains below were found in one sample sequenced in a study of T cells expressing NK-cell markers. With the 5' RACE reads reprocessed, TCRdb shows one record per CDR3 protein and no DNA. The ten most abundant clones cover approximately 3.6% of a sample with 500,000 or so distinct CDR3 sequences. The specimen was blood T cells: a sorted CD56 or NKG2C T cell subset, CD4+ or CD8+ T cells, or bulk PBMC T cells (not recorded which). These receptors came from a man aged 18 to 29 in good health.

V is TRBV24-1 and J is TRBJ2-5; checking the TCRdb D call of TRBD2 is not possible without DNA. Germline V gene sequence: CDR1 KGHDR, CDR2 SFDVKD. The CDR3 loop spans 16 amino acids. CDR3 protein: CATSEGGLETQETQYF.

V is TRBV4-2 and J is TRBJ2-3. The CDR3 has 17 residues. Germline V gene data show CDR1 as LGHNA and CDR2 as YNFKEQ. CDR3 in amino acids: CASSPSWSEGNTDTQYF.

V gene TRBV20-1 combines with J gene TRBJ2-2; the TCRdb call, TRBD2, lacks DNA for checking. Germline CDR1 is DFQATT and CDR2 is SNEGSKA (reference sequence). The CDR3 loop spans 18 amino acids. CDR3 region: CSARGGPGRAPNTGELFF.

CDR3 sequence: CASTAGGGEQFF. V gene TRBV14 combines with J gene TRBJ2-1; TCRdb selects TRBD2, and the lack of DNA leaves this call unchecked. CDR1 is SGHDN, CDR2 FVKESK, per germline. The CDR3 is made up of 12 amino acids. The whole variable domain, filled in from reference TRBV14 and TRBJ2-1, reads EAGVTQFPSHSVIEKGQTVTLRCDPISGHDNLYWYRRVMGKEIKFLLHFVKESKQDESGMPNNRFLAERTGGTYSTLKVQPAELEDSGVYFCASTAGGGEQFFGPGTRLTVL.

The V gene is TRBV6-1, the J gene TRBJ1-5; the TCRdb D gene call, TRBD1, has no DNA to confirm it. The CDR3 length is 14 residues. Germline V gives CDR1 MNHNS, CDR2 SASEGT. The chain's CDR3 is CASNKGGDRQPQHF.

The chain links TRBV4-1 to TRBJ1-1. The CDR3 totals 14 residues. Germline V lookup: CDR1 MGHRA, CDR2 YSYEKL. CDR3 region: CASSPLRLNTEAFF.

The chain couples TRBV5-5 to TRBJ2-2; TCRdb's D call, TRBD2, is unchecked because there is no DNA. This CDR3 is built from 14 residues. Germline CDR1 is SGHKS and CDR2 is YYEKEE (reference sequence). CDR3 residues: CASSSGSPTGELFF.

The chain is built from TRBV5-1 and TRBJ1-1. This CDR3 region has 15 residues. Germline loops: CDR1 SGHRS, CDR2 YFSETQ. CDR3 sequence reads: CASSWGSVANTEAFF.

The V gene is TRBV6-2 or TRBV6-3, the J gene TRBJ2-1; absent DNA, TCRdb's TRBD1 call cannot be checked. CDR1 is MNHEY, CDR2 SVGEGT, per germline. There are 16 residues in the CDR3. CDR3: CASSYSPRQGGNEQFF.

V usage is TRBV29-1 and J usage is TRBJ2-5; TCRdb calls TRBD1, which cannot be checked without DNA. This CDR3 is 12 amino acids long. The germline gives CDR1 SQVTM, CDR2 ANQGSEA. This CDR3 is CSVGDRGETQYF.

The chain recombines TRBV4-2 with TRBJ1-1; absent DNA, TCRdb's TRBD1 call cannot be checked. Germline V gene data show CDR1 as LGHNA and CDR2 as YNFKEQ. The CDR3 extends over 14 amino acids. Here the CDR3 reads CASSQDRGATEAFF.

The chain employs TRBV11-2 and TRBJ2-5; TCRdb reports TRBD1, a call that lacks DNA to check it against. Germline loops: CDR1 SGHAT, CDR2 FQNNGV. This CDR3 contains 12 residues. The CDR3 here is CASNREEETQYF. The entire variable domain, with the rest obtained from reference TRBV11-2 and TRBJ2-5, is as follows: EAGVAQSPRYKIIEKRQSVAFWCNPISGHATLYWYQQILGQGPKLLIQFQNNGVVDDSQLPKDRFSAERLKGVDSTLKIQPAKLEDSAVYLCASNREEETQYFGPGTRLLVL.

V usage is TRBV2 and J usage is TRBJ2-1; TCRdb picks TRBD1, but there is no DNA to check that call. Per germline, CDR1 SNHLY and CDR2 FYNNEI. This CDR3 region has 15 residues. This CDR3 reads CASRPGTGTYNEQFF. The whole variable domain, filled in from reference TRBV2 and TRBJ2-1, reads EPEVTQTPSHQVTQMGQEVILRCVPISNHLYFYWYRQILGQKVEFLVSFYNNEISEKSEIFDDQFSVERPDGSNFTLKIRSTKLEDSAMYFCASRPGTGTYNEQFFGPGTRLTVL.

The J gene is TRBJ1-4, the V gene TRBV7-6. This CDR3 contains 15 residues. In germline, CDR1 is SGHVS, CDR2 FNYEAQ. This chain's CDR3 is CASSSQGGSNEKLFF.

CDR3 sequence: CATSDRASYNEQFF. The rearrangement joins TRBV24-1 to TRBJ2-1. The CDR3 consists of 14 residues. In germline, CDR1 is KGHDR, CDR2 SFDVKD.

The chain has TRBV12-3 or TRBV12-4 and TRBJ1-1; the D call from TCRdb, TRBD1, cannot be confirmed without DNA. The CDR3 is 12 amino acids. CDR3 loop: CATSQGLTEAFF.

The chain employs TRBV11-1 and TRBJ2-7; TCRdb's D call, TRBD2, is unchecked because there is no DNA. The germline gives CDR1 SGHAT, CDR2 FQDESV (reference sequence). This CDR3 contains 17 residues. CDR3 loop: CASSTGTSGRALNEQYF.

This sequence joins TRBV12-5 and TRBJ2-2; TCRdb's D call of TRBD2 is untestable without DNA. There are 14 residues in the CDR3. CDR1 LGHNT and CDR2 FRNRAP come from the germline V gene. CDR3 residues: CASGFGLAAGELFF.

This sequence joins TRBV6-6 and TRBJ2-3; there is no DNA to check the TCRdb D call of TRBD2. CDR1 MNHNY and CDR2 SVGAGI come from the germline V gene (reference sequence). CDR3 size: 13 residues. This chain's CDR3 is CASSWAVLDTQYF.